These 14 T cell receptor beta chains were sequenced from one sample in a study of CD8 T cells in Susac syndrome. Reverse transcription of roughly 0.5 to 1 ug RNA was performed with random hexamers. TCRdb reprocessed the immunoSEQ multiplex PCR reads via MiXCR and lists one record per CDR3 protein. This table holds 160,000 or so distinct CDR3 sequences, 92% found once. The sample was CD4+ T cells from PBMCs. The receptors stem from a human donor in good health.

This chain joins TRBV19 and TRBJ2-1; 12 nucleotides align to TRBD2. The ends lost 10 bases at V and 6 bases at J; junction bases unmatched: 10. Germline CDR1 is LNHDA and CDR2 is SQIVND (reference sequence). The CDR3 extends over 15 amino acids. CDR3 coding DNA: TGTGCCATTGGGCCCAAGACTAGCGGGAGCAATGAGCAGTTCTTC. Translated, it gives CAIGPKTSGSNEQFF.

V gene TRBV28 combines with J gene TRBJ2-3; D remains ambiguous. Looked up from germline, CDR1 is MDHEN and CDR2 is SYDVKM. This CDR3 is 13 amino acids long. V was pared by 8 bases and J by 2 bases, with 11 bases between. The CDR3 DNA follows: TGTGCCAGCCAACCAGCCTTCACAGATACGCAGTATTTT. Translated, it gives CASQPAFTDTQYF.

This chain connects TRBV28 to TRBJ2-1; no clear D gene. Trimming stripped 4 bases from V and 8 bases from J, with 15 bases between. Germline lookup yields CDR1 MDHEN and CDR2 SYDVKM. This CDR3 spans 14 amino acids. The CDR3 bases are TGTGCCAGCAGTTGGTCTCCTGGGCACGATGAGCAGTTCTTC. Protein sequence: CASSWSPGHDEQFF. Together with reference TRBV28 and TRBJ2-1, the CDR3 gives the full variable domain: DVKVTQSSRYLVKRTGEKVFLECVQDMDHENMFWYRQDPGLGLRLIYFSYDVKMKEKGDIPEGYSVSREKKERFSLILESASTNQTSMYLCASSWSPGHDEQFFGPGTRLTVL.

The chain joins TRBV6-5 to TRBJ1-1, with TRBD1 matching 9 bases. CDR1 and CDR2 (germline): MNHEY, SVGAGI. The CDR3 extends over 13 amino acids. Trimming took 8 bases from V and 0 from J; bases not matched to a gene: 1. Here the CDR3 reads CASRQGVNTEAFF. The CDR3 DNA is TGTGCCAGCCGACAGGGGGTGAACACTGAAGCTTTCTTT.

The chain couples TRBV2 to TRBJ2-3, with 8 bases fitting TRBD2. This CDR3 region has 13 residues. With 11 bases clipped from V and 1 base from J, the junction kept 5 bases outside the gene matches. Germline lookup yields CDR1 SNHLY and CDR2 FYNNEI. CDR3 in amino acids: CARQTSGTDTQYF. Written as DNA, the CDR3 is TGTGCCCGACAGACTAGCGGCACAGATACGCAGTATTTT. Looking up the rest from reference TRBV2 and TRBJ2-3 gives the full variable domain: EPEVTQTPSHQVTQMGQEVILRCVPISNHLYFYWYRQILGQKVEFLVSFYNNEISEKSEIFDDQFSVERPDGSNFTLKIRSTKLEDSAMYFCARQTSGTDTQYFGPGTRLTVL.

The CDR3 region has the DNA TGTGCCAGCAGCCTCCGGGGTCTGGGGGCCAACGTCCTGACTTTC. This translates into CASSLRGLGANVLTF. The V and J genes are TRBV9 and TRBJ2-6, with D perhaps TRBD2 (5 bases). The V gene's germline CDR1 is SGDLS and CDR2 YYNGEE. The CDR3 totals 15 residues. V lost 4 bases and J 4 bases, leaving 12 bases between the germline ends.

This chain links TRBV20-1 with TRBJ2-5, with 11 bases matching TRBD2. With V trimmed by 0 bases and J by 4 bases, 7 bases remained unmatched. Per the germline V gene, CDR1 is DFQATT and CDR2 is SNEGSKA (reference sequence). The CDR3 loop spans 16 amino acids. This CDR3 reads CSARDPLAGGGETQYF. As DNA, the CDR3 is TGCAGTGCTAGAGATCCCCTAGCGGGAGGCGGAGAGACCCAGTACTTC.

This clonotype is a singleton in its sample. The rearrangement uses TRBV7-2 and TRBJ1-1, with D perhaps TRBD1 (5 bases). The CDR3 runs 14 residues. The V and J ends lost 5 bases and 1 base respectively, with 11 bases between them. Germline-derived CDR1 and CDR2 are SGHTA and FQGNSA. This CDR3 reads CASSLDRWNTEAFF. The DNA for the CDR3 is TGTGCCAGCAGCCTTGACAGATGGAACACTGAAGCTTTCTTT.

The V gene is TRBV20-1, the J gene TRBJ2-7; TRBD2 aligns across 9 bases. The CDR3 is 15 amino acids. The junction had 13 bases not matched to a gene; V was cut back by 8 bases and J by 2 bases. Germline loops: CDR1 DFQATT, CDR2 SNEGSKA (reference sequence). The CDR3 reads CSSSPASGVTYEQYF. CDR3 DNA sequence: TGCAGTTCCTCTCCGGCTAGCGGGGTTACCTACGAGCAGTACTTC.

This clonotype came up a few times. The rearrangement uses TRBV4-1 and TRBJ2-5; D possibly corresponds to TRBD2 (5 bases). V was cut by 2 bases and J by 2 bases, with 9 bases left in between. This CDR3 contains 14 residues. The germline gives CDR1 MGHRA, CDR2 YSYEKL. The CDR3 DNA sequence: TGCGCCAGCAGCCAATCGGGCGGGCAAGAGACCCAGTACTTC. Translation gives CASSQSGGQETQYF.

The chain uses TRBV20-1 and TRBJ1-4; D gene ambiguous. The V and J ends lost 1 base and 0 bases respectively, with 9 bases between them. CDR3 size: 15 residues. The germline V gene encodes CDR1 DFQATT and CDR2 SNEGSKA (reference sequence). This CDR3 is CSARGAAATNEKLFF. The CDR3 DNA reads TGCAGTGCTAGAGGAGCGGCCGCAACTAATGAAAAACTGTTTTTT.

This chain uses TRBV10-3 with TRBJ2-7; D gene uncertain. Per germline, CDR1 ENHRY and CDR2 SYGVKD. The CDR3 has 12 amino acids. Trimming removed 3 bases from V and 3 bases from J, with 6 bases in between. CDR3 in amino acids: CAISDTSYEQYF. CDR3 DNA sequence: TGTGCCATCAGTGACACGAGCTACGAGCAGTACTTC.

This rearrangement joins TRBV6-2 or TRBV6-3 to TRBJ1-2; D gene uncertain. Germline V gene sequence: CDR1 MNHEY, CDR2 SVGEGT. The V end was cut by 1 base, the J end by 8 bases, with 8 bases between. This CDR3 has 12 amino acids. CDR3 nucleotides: TGTGCCAGCAGTTACTTTCTCAACGGCTACACCTTC. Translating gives CASSYFLNGYTF.

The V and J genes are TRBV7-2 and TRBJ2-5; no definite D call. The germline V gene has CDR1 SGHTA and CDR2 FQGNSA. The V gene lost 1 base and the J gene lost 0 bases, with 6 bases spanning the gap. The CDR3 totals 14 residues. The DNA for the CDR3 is TGTGCCAGCAGCTTAGTGACCCACCAAGAGACCCAGTACTTC. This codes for CASSLVTHQETQYF.